This T cell receptor beta chain was found in a study of T cell changes during pregnancy in multiple sclerosis. This clone has just one count. V gave up 5 bases and J gave up 3 bases, with 11 bases separating them. CDR3 length equals 13 residues. Germline V gene sequence: CDR1 SGHAT, CDR2 FQNNGV. TCRdb's copy holds only in-frame clones and misses some; the assay was immunoSEQ multiplex PCR. The table includes around 26,000 clones, 89% detected once. The clonotype originates from a female donor with multiple sclerosis, enrolled in a pregnancy study. The chain is built from TRBV11-2 and TRBJ2-7; D is ambiguous. The input for sequencing was CD8+ T cells from peripheral blood mononuclear cells, taken in the second trimester of pregnancy. CDR3 in amino acids: CASSMTGGYEQYF. DNA of the CDR3: TGTGCCAGCAGCATGACTGGTGGCTACGAGCAGTACTTC.